There are a few counts of the clone carrying this T cell receptor beta chain. Per the original methods: Estimation of nucleated cell counts relied on the amplification of reference gene primers. The data were produced by immunoSEQ multiplex PCR, yet TCRdb's version contains in-frame clones alone and is incomplete. The V and J calls and clone size were taken over from that table, and D and trimming were inferred from the DNA. This sample has tens of thousands of clones; roughly 80% occur once, and the top ten carry 13% to 15%. This record belongs to a study of blood T cell repertoires in COVID-19. Study at large: COVID-19 samples from acute and convalescent phases originated in the United States, Italy and Spain. In each case, the material was cDNA or gDNA derived from T cells, B-cell-depleted T cells, or PBMCs.

Source material: peripheral blood. This TCR derives from a man aged 45-65 years with active or convalescent COVID-19.

CDR3: CARTPSNSDSPLHF. CDR3 nucleotides: TGTGCCCGAACACCTAGCAACTCGGATTCACCCCTCCACTTT. The gene calls are TRBV30 and TRBJ1-6; D unresolved. CDR3 length: 14 amino acids. Per germline, CDR1 GTSNPN and CDR2 SVGIG (reference sequence). V lost 8 bases and J 8 bases, leaving 19 bases between the germline ends.